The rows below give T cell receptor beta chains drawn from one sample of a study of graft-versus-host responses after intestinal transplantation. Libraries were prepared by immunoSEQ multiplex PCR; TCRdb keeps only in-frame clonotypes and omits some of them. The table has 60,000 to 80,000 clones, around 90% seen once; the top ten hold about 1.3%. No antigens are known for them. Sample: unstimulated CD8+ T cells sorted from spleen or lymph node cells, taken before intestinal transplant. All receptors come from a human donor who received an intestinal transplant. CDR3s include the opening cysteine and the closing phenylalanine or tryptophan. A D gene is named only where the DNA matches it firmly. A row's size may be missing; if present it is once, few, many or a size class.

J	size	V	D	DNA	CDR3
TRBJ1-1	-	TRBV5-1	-	TGCGCCAGCAGCAAACCCGGGGGGTTTGAAGCTTTCTTT	CASSKPGGFEAFF
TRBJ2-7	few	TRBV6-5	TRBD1	TGTGCCACCCACAGGGGAAACTACGAGCAGTACTTC	CATHRGNYEQYF
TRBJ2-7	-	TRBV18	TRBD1	TGTGCCAGCTCACCAGAAGGGGGCAACTCCTACGAGCAGTACTTC	CASSPEGGNSYEQYF
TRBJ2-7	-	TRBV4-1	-	TGCGCCAGCAGCCAAGATGGGCCAGGGTCTCTTTACGAGCAGTACTTC	CASSQDGPGSLYEQYF
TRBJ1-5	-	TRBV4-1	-	TGCGCCAGCAGCCTTCGACGGGGGGGGGATCAGCCCCAGCATTTT	CASSLRRGGDQPQHF
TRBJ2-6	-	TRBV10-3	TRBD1	TGTGCCATCAGAACCACCGACAGGGCCTCCGGGGCCAACGTCCTGACTTTC	CAIRTTDRASGANVLTF
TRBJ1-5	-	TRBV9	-	TGTGCCAGCAGCGCATGGGGGGGAAGCAATCAGCCCCAGCATTTT	CASSAWGGSNQPQHF
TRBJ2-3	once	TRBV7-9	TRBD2	TGTGCCAGCAGCTTGGGACTAGCGGGGGGCCCTCCCTGGGATACGCAGTATTTT	CASSLGLAGGPPWDTQYF
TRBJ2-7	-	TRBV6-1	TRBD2	TGTGCCAGCAGTGCCCTAGCGGGGGGCTACGAGCAGTACTTC	CASSALAGGYEQYF
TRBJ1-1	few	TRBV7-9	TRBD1	TGTGCCAGCAGTACCCCTCGCGGACAGGGGAACACTGAAGCTTTCTTT	CASSTPRGQGNTEAFF
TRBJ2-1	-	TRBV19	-	TGTGCCAGTAGCGGCGGCACGTACAATGAGCAGTTCTTC	CASSGGTYNEQFF
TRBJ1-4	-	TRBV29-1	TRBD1	TGCAGCGCTGACACAGGGGTAGGGAATGAAAAACTGTTTTTT	CSADTGVGNEKLFF
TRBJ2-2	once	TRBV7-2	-	TGCCTGATCCCACAATCCACCGGGGAGCTGTTTTTT	CLIPQSTGELFF
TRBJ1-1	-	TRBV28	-	TGTGCCAGCATCCTAAACTCCCCGACAGGGAACACTGAAGCTTTCTTT	CASILNSPTGNTEAFF
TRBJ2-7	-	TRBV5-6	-	TGTGCCAGCAGTGGTGGCGGGGACAGCTACGAGCAGTACTTC	CASSGGGDSYEQYF
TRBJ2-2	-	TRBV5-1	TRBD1	TGCGCCAGCAGCTTGGTACAGGGGTCGCGAACCGGGGAGCTGTTTTTT	CASSLVQGSRTGELFF
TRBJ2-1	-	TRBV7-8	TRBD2	TGTGCCAGCAGCTTAGTTCAGACTAGCGGCGACAATGAGCAGTTCTTC	CASSLVQTSGDNEQFF
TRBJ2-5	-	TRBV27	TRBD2	TGTGCCAGCCGGGTCCGGACTAGTGAAGAGACCCAGTACTTC	CASRVRTSEETQYF
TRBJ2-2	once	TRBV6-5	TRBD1	TGTGCCAGCAGTTACCCCACAGGGGCGGGCGGGGAGCTGTTTTTT	CASSYPTGAGGELFF
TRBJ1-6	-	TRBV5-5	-	TGTGCCAGCAGCCGGGACTTGTCGCATTCACCCCTCCACTTT	CASSRDLSHSPLHF
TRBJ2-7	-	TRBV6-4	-	TGTGCCAGCAGTGACTCGATTTCAGGGGGGTACGAGCAGTACTTC	CASSDSISGGYEQYF
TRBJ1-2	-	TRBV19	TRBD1	TGTGCCAGTAGTATGGGGCAACAGGGGGGGGACTATGGCTACACCTTC	CASSMGQQGGDYGYTF
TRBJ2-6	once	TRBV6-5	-	TGTGCCACGACCGGCGAGCAGGGAGCCAACGTCCTGACTTTC	CATTGEQGANVLTF
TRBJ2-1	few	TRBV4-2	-	TGTGCCAGCAGCCAAGTGGGGGGGGCCGGGGAGCAGTTCTTC	CASSQVGGAGEQFF
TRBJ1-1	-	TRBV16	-	TGTGCCAGCAGCCAATCCGGCGGGCCGGGGGACACTGAAGCTTTCTTT	CASSQSGGPGDTEAFF
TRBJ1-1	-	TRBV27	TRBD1	TGTGCCAGCAGTACCAGACAGGGGATGAACACTGAAGCTTTCTTT	CASSTRQGMNTEAFF
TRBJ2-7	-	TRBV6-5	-	TGTGCCAGCAGTTGGGGGGGCAGGGCCTACGAGCAGTACTTC	CASSWGGRAYEQYF
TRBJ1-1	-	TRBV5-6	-	TGTGCCAGCAGCTTGGCTCCGGTGAACACTGAAGCTTTCTTT	CASSLAPVNTEAFF
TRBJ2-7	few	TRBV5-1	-	TGCGCCAGCAGCGCCACAGGGTCGGTCTACGAGCAGTACTTC	CASSATGSVYEQYF
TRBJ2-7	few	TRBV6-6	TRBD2	TGTGCCACGGGGGGGGTCCACGAGCAGTACTTC	CATGGVHEQYF
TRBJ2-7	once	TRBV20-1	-	TGCAGTGCAGGGGGAGACTACGAGCAGTACTTC	CSAGGDYEQYF
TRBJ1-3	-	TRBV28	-	TGTGCCAGCAGTCCGCGGGGGGCCTTCGGGGCCTACGGAAACACCATATATTTT	CASSPRGAFGAYGNTIYF
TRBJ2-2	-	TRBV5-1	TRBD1	TGCGCCAGCAGCTCTTGGGACAGGGTACCCGGGGAGCTGTTTTTT	CASSSWDRVPGELFF
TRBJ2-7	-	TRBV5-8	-	TGTGCCAGCAGCTTGGGTCCCGGGTACGAGCAGTACTTC	CASSLGPGYEQYF
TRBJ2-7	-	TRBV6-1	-	TGTGCCACGCAGTGGACATCCTACGAGCAGTACTTC	CATQWTSYEQYF
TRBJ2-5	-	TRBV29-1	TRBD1	TGCAGCGTTGAAGAGTGGGGACAGGGGGGGGAGACCCAGTACTTC	CSVEEWGQGGETQYF
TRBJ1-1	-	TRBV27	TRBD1	TGTGCCAGCAGCCAAAGGGGGCTGGCTGAAGCTTTCTTT	CASSQRGLAEAFF
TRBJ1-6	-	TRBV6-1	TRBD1	TGTGCCAGCGGCCCTAACCAGGGGGGATCACCCCTCCACTTT	CASGPNQGGSPLHF
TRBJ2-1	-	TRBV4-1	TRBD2	TGCGCCAGCAGGCAGACTAGCGGGGGGTCCTACAATGAGCAGTTCTTC	CASRQTSGGSYNEQFF
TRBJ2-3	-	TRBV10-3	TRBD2	TGTGCCACACGGACTAGCGGGGGGACAGATACGCAGTATTTT	CATRTSGGTDTQYF
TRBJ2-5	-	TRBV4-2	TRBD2	TGTGCCAGCAGCCAAGGAAAGGGACTAGCGGGGCGATGGGAGACCCAGTACTTC	CASSQGKGLAGRWETQYF
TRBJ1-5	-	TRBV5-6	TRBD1	TGTGCCAGCAGCTTCTGGGACAGGGGTATCAGGCAGCCCCAGCATTTT	CASSFWDRGIRQPQHF
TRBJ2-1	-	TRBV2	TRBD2	TGTGCCAGCAGTGGTTCTGGGAGCGGGGCGTACAATGAGCAGTTCTTC	CASSGSGSGAYNEQFF
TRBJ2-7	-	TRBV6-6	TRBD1	TGTGCCACGAGAATCCTGGCGGGACAGGGAGATTACGGGCAGTACTTC	CATRILAGQGDYGQYF
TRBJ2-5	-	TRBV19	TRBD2	TGTGCCAGCGGACCTACTAGCGGGGGGGCGGAGACCCAGTACTTC	CASGPTSGGAETQYF
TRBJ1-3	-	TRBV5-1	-	TGCGCCTCACAGGGTGCAAACACCATATATTTT	CASQGANTIYF
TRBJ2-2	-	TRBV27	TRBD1	TGTGCCAGCAGTCTGACAGGGGGCGGCGGGGAGCTGTTTTTT	CASSLTGGGGELFF
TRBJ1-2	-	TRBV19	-	TGTGCCAGCAGTCCAGACTACATGGGCTACACCTTC	CASSPDYMGYTF
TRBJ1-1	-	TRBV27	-	TGTGCCAGCAGTTCGGGGGGGGGTAACACTGAAGCTTTCTTT	CASSSGGGNTEAFF
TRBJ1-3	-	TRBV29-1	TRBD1	TGCAGCGTTGAAGAAATTGGGACAGGTTTCCGTGGAAACACCATATATTTT	CSVEEIGTGFRGNTIYF
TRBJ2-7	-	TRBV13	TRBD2	TGTGCCAGCGGCGGTAGGGAGCGGGGGCCCTACGAGCAGTACTTC	CASGGRERGPYEQYF